This T cell receptor beta chain originates from a study of PD-L1 blockade in urothelial cancer. Time point: pretreatment peripheral blood. Germline CDR1 and CDR2: KGHSH and LQKENI. V gave up 6 bases and J gave up 3 bases, with 15 bases separating them. This CDR3 spans 14 amino acids. Data came from immunoSEQ multiplex PCR; TCRdb stores just in-frame clones and leaves some out. The table includes around 130,000 clones, roughly 80% detected once. This specimen consisted of PBMCs, obtained around atezolizumab (anti-PD-L1) treatment. The rearrangement joins TRBV18 to TRBJ2-7; perhaps TRBD2 as D (5 bases). The clonotype comes from a man in his fifties with urothelial cancer. CDR3 residues: CASSRTSSYYEQYF. The CDR3, as DNA: TGTGCCAGCTCCCGAACTAGTTCCTACTACGAGCAGTACTTC.